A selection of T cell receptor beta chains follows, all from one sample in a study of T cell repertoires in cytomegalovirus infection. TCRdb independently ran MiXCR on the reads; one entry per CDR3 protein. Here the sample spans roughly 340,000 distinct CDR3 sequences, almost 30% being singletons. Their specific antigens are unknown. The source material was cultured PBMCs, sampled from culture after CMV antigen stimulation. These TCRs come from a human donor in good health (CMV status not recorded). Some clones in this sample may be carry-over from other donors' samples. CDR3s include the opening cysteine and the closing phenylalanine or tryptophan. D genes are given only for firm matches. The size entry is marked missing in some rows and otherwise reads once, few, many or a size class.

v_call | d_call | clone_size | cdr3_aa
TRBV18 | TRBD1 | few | CASSPRDSLTTDTQYF
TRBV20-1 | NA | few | CSASDNSGRGAYEQYF
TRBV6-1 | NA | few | CASSYSPAEYEQYF
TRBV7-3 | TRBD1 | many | CASSRDRDNSPLHF
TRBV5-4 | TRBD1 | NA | CASSSTGGEGNEKLFF
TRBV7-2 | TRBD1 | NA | CASSVRGGNTEAFF
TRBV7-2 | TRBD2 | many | CASSVSGSHNEQFF
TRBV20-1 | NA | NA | CSALGKGTEAFF
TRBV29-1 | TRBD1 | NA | CSVDSLGDRAPQETQYF
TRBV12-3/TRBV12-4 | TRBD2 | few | CASSPAAGVSEQFF
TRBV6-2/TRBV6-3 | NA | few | CASSYNLNQPQHF
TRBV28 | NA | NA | CATEGGGFPGGYTF
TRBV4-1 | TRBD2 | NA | CASSQGTSFHYEQYF
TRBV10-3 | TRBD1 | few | CAITEGQTLGEQYF
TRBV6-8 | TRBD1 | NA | CASSYSIRGGAPGYTF
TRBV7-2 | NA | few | CASSASGVSYNEQFF
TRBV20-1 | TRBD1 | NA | CSGRDRGAGELFF
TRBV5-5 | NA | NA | CASSSKIISGLSSYEQYF
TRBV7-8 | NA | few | CASSLDGGGWQPQHF
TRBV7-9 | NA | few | CASSDTDRSNQPQHF
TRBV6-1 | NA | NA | CASSQSGTALGYTF
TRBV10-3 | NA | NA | CAIRASLGNEQFF
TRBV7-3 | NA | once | CASSLTPPGASGELFF
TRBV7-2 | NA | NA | CASSSYSVAQYF
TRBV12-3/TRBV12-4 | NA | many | CASSSRLVIDTQYF
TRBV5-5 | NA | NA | CASSTDSGEQYF
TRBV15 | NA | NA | CATRQGPNEKLFF
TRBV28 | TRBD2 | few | CASRRTSGSLETQYF
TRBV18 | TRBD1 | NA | CASSITTGGSNTEAFF
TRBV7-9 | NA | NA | CASSLGAPMDTQYF
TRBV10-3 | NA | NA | CAISQLTGELFF
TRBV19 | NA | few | CASSWGYTEAFF
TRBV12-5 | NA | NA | CASVSSGASQPQHF
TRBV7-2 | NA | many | CASRGTARTPGEQYF
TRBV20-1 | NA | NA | CSARPGAFSYNEQFF
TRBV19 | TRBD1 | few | CAATGLDYGYTF
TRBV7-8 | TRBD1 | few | CASSGGTGGYEKLFF
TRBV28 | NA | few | CASRTKYGYTF
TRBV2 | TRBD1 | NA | CASKMRTGAQETQYF
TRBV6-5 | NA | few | CASTGAASPNTEAFF
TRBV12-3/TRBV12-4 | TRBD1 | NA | CASSYRTGLYYGYTF
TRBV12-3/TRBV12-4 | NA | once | CASKGRGGNQPQHF
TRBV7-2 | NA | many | CASSPGQVATNEKLFF
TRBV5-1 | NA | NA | CASSSLENTDTQYF
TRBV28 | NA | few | CASSSTRAYEQYF
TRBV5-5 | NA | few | CASIVYGGAHRTTEQFF
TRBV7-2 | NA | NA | CASSSGRGSETQYF
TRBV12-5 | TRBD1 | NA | CASVGTGGYTF
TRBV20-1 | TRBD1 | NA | CSASPGQGRSNQPQHF
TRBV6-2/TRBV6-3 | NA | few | CASSSRRPTSTDTQYF
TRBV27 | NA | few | CASSAGTLYGYTF
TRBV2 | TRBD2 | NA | CASRGAGGSYNEQFF
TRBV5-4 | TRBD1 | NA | CASSLRTGRNQPQHF
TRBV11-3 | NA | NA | CASSLRSGLGVSYNEQFF
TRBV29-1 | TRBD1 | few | CSVELRMEQGGAEQYF
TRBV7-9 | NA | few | CASSLTRGIDTGELFF
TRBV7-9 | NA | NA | CASSGPSSRGYTF
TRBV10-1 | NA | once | CASSESRGGTMGSVYGYTF
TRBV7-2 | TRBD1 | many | CASSLAQAGGWGYTF
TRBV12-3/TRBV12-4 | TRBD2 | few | CAIGRGGGIANTGELFF